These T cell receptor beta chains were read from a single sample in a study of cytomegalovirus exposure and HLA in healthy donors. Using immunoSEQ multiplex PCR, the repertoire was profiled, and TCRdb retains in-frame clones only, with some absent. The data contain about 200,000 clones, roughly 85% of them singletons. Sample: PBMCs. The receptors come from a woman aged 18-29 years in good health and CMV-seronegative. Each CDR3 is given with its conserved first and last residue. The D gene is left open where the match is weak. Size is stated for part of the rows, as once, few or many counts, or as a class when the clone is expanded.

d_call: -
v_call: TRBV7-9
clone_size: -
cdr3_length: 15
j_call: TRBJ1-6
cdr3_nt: TGTGCCAGCAGCTTCGGGGGATTTGATAATTCACCCCTCCACTTT
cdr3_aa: CASSFGGFDNSPLHF

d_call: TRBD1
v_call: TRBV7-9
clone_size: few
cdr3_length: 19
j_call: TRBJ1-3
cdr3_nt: TGTGCCAGCAGCTTAGAGTACTCCAGGGGGAAAAGGACTGGAAACACCATATATTTT
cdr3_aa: CASSLEYSRGKRTGNTIYF

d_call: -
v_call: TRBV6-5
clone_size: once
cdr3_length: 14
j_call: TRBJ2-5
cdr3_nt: TGTGCCAGCAGTTACGGTCTCCCTGCCGGGACCCAGTACTTC
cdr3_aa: CASSYGLPAGTQYF

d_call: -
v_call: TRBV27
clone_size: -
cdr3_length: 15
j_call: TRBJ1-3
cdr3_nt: TGTGCCAGCAGTTTACAGGGGAGCTCTGGAAACACCATATATTTT
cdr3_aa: CASSLQGSSGNTIYF

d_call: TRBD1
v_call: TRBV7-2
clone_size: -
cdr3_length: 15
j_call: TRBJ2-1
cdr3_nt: TGTGCCAGCAGCAGACAGGGTATTTTGTCGCATGAGCAGTTCTTC
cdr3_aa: CASSRQGILSHEQFF

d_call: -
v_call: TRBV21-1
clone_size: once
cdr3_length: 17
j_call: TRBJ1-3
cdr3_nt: TGTGCCAGCAGCAAAGCAGGGGGACAGGAGCCTAGAAACACCATATATTTT
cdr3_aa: CASSKAGGQEPRNTIYF

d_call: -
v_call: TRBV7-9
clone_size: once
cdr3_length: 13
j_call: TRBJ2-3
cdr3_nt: TGTGCCAGCAGCTTACCCTTCTCAGATACGCAGTATTTT
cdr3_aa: CASSLPFSDTQYF

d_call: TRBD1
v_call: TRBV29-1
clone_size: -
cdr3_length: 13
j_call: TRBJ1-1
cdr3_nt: TGCAGCGTTGGGGGACAGGGTGACACTGAAGCTTTCTTT
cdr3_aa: CSVGGQGDTEAFF

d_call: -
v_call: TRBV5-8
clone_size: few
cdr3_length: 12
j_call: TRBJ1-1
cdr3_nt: TGTGCCAGCAGCTTCCCAGGATCTGAAGCTTTCTTT
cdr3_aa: CASSFPGSEAFF

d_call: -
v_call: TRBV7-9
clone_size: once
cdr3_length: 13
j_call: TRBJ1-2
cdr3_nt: TGTGCCAGCAGTGCCAGGGTCGGCTATGGCTACACCTTC
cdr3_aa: CASSARVGYGYTF

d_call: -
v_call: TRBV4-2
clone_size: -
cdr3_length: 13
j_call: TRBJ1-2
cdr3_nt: TGTGCCAGCAGCCAGCGCAGGGAGGGTGGCTACACCTTC
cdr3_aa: CASSQRREGGYTF

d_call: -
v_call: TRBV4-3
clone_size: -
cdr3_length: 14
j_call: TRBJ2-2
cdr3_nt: TGCGCCAGCAGCCAAGCTTTCAGGTCCGGGGAGCTGTTTTTT
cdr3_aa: CASSQAFRSGELFF

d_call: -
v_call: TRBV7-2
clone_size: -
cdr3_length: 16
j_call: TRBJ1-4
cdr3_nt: TGTGCCAGCAGCTTAGCCTCGGGGTTGTTGGGCAGATTACTGTTTTTT
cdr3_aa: CASSLASGLLGRLLFF

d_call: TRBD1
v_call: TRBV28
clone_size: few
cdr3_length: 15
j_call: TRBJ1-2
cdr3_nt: TGTGCCAGCACCCTCGCCGACAGGGGTAACTATGGCTACACCTTC
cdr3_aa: CASTLADRGNYGYTF

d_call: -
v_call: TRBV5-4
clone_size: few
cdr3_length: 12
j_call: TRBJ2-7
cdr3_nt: TGTGCCAGCAGCTCAGGGTTCCGCGAGCAGTACTTC
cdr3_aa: CASSSGFREQYF

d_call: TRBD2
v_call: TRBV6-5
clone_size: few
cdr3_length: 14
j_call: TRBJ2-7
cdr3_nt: TGTGCCAGCAGTTATGCGGGAGGGCCCTACGAGCAGTACTTC
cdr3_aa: CASSYAGGPYEQYF

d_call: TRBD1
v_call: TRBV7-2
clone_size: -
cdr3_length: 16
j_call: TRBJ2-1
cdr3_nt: TGTGCCAGCAGCTTAACTGACAGGGGGCGGTGGCATGAGCAGTTCTTC
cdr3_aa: CASSLTDRGRWHEQFF

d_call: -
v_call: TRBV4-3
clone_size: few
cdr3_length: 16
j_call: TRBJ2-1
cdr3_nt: TGCGCCAGCAGCCAAGATGAAGGGGTCTCCTACAATGAGCAGTTCTTC
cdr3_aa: CASSQDEGVSYNEQFF

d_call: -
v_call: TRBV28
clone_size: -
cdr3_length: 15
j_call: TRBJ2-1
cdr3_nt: TGTGCCAGCATAGAGGGATCCCGATCCTACAATGAGCAGTTCTTC
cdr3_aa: CASIEGSRSYNEQFF

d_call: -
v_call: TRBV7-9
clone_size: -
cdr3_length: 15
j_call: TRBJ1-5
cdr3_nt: TGTGCCAGCAGCTTCGGGTTCAGTAGCAATCAGCCCCAGCATTTT
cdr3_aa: CASSFGFSSNQPQHF

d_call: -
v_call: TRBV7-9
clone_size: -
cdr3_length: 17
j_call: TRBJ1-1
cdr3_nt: TGTGCCAGCAGCCTACCCACGGAGCCGGGGAATGGTCCTGAAGCTTTCTTT
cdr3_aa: CASSLPTEPGNGPEAFF

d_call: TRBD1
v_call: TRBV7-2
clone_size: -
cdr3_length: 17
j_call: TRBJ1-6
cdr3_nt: TGTGCCAGCAGCTCCATACCCCGGGACAGGATAAATTCACCCCTCCACTTT
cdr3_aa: CASSSIPRDRINSPLHF

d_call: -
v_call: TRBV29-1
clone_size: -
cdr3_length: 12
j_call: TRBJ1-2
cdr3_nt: TGCAGCGTACCCTCTAGGAATGGTGGCTACACCTTC
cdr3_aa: CSVPSRNGGYTF

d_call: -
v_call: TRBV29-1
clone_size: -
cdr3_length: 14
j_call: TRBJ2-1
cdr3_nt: TGCAGCGTAGGGGCAGGGGACTCCTACAATGAGCAGTTCTTC
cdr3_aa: CSVGAGDSYNEQFF

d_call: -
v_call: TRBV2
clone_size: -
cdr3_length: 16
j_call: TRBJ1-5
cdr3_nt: TGTGCCAGCAGTCCCCGAGGGGGGGCCATCAATCAGCCCCAGCATTTT
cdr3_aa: CASSPRGGAINQPQHF

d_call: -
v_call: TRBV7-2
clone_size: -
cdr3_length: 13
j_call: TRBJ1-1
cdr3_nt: TGTGCCAGCAGCTCGGTAGCAGGGACTGAAGCTTTCTTT
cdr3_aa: CASSSVAGTEAFF

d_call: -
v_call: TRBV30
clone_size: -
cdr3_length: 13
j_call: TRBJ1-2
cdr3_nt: TGTGCCTGGATCCGCCGGGACACCTATGGCTACACCTTC
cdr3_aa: CAWIRRDTYGYTF

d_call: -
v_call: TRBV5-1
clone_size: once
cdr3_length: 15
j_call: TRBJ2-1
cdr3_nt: TGCGCCAGCAGCTTCGAGACCCATCGGGACAATGAGCAGTTCTTC
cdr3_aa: CASSFETHRDNEQFF

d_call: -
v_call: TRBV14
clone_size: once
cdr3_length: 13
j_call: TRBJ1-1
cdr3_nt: TGTGCCAGCAGCCAAGATCTATTAACTGAAGCTTTCTTT
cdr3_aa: CASSQDLLTEAFF

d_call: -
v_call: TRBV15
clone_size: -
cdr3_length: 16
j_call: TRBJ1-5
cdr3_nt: TGTGCCACCAGCAGGGGTGGAACAGGGTTAAAAGTGACCCAGCATTTT
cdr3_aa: CATSRGGTGLKVTQHF

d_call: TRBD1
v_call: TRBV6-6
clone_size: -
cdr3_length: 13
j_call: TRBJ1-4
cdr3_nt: TGTGCCAGCCTTCGCAGGGGGCTTGAAAAACTGTTTTTT
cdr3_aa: CASLRRGLEKLFF

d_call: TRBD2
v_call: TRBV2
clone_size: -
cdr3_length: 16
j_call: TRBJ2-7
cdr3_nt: TGTGCCAGCAGTCCAGGGATTGGGACTAGCGGCTACGAGCAGTACTTC
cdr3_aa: CASSPGIGTSGYEQYF

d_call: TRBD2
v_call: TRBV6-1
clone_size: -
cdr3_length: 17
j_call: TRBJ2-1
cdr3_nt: TGTGCCAGCAGTGAAGCGCTAAGTAGACTAGCGGGAGCCGGGCAGTTCTTC
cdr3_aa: CASSEALSRLAGAGQFF

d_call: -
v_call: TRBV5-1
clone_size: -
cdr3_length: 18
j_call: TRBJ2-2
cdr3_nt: TGCGCCAGCAGCCTTGGAGTTCGGACTGGCGGGAACACCGGGGAGCTGTTTTTT
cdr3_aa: CASSLGVRTGGNTGELFF

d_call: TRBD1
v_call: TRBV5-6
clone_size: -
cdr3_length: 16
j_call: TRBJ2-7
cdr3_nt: TGTGCCAGCAGCTCTACAATTAACGGACAGGTCTACGAGCAGTACTTC
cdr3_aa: CASSSTINGQVYEQYF

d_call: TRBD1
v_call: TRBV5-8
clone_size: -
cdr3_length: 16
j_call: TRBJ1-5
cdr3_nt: TGTGCCAGCAGCTTTCTTCCGACAGGGATCAATCAGCCCCAGCATTTT
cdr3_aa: CASSFLPTGINQPQHF

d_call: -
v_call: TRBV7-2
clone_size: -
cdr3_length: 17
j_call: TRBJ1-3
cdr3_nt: TGTGCCAGCAGCTTAGCGCCGCGGGCAACTTCTGGAAACACCATATATTTT
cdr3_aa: CASSLAPRATSGNTIYF

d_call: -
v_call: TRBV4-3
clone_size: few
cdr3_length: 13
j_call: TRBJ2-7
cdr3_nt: TGCGCCAGCAGCCAAGAACAGGGCTACGAGCAGTACTTC
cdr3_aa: CASSQEQGYEQYF

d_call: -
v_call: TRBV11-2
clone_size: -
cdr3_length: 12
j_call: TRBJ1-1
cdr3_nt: TGTGCCAGCAGCTTAGGACGGGCTGAAGCTTTCTTT
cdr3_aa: CASSLGRAEAFF

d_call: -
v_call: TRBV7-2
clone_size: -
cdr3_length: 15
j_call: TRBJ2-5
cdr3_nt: TGTGCCAGCAGCCCTCAAACAGGGCACAGGGAGACCCAGTACTTC
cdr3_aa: CASSPQTGHRETQYF

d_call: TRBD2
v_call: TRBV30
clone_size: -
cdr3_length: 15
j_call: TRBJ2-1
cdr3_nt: TGTGCCTGGAGTGTAACTAGCGGGAGGGCCTATGAGCAGTTCTTC
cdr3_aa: CAWSVTSGRAYEQFF

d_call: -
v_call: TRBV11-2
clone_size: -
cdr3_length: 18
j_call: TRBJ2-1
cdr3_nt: TGTGCCAGCAGCTTAGACCCCCCCCTCAGCGTGGGTGACAATGAGCAGTTCTTC
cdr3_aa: CASSLDPPLSVGDNEQFF

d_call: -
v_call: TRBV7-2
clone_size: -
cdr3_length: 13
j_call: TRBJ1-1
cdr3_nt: TGTGCCAGCAGCCCCAGAATGAACACTGAAGCTTTCTTT
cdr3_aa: CASSPRMNTEAFF

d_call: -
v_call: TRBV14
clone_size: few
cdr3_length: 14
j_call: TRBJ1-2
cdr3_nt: TGTGCCAGCAGCCAAGGGTGGGAGGGCTATGGCTACACCTTC
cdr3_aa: CASSQGWEGYGYTF

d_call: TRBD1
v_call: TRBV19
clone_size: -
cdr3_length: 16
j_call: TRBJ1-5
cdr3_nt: TGTGCCAGTACCATTAGGGGGCGACAACACAATCAGCCCCAGCATTTT
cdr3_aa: CASTIRGRQHNQPQHF

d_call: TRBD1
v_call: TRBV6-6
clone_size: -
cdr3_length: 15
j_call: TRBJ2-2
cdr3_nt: TGTGCCAGCAGTTACCGACAGGGAAACACCGGGGAGCTGTTTTTT
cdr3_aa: CASSYRQGNTGELFF

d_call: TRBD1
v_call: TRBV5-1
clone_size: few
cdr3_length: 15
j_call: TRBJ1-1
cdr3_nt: TGCGCCAGCAGCTTTTCCACAGGGGTGAACACTGAAGCTTTCTTT
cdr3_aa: CASSFSTGVNTEAFF

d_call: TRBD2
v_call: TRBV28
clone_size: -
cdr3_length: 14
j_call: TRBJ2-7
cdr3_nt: TGTGCCAGCAGTCCCCCCGGTAGCGGGCCTCCTCTGTACTTC
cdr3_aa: CASSPPGSGPPLYF

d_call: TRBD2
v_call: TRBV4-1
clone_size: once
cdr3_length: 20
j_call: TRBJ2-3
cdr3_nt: TGCGCCAGCAGCCCCCCCACTTGGCTAGCGGGGGCCTGGGGCACAGATACGCAGTATTTT
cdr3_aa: CASSPPTWLAGAWGTDTQYF

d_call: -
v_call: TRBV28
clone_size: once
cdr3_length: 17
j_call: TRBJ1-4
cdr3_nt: TGTGCCAGCAGTTTTATCGGCAGGGGAGCAACTAATGAAAAACTGTTTTTT
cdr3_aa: CASSFIGRGATNEKLFF

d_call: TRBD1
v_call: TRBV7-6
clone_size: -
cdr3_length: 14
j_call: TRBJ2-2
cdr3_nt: TGTGCCAGCAGCTTTACAGGGGGCACCGGGGAGCTGTTTTTT
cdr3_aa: CASSFTGGTGELFF

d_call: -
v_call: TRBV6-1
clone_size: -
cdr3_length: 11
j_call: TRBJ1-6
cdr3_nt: TGTGCCAGCAGCCTTAATTCACCCCTCCACTTT
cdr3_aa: CASSLNSPLHF

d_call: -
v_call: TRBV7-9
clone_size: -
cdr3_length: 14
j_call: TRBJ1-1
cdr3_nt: TGTGCCAGCAGCCCTGCGCCGATTAACACTGAAGCTTTCTTT
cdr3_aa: CASSPAPINTEAFF

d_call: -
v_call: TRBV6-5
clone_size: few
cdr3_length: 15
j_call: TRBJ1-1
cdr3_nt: TGTGCCAGCAGTGGTAGTTTCTCGGGTAACACTGAAGCTTTCTTT
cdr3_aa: CASSGSFSGNTEAFF

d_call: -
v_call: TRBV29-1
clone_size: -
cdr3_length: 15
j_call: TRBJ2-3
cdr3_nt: TGCAGCGTCGACCCAACTAGCATTCGGGGAGATACGCAGTATTTT
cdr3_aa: CSVDPTSIRGDTQYF